Listed below are T cell receptor beta chains from one sample, sequenced in a study of siplizumab effects on memory and regulatory T cells. The protocol was immunoSEQ multiplex PCR, while the TCRdb copy is restricted to in-frame clones and leaves out a portion. The sample lists tens of thousands of clones, 95% to 97% occurring once. Sequencing was carried out using naive CD4+ T cells sorted from blood. The origin of the receptors is a human donor in good health. Each CDR3 is given with its conserved first and last residue. The order of the fields is V gene, clone size, J gene, D gene, CDR3 length, CDR3 protein, CDR3 DNA. A D gene is named only where the DNA matches it firmly. The size entry is marked missing in some rows and otherwise reads once, few, many or a size class.

TRBV14	NA	TRBJ2-7	TRBD2	15	CASSQGGSVSYEQYF	TGTGCCAGCAGCCAAGGCGGGAGTGTTTCCTACGAGCAGTACTTC
TRBV15	NA	TRBJ2-7	NA	14	CATSRVAASYEQYF	TGTGCCACCAGTCGAGTAGCGGCCTCCTACGAGCAGTACTTC
TRBV7-6	NA	TRBJ2-7	NA	14	CASSPRGISYEQYF	TGTGCCAGCAGCCCACGAGGGATTTCCTACGAGCAGTACTTC
TRBV6-5	NA	TRBJ1-2	NA	11	CASSYSYGYTF	TGTGCCAGCAGTTACAGCTATGGCTACACCTTC
TRBV5-4	NA	TRBJ1-6	NA	16	CASSLGGNSHNSPLHF	TGTGCCAGCAGCTTGGGAGGGAATTCCCATAATTCACCCCTCCACTTT
TRBV18	NA	TRBJ2-3	TRBD1	18	CASSPTTSGQGLADTQYF	TGTGCCAGCTCTCCGACCACATCAGGACAGGGATTAGCAGATACGCAGTATTTT
TRBV7-9	NA	TRBJ1-1	NA	16	CASSSYLGTGNTEAFF	TGTGCCAGCAGCTCCTACCTTGGGACGGGAAACACTGAAGCTTTCTTT
TRBV25-1	NA	TRBJ2-1	TRBD2	16	CASSSTSGKSYNEQFF	TGTGCCAGCAGTTCGACTAGCGGAAAGTCCTACAATGAGCAGTTCTTC
TRBV21-1	NA	TRBJ2-1	NA	11	CASSRVGTGVF	TGTGCCAGCAGCAGAGTCGGGACGGGAGTCTTC
TRBV6-1	NA	TRBJ2-7	TRBD2	16	CASSEAGGAYSYEQYF	TGTGCCAGCAGTGAAGCCGGGGGGGCCTACTCCTACGAGCAGTACTTC
TRBV21-1	once	TRBJ2-1	NA	15	CASSKGEGQNNEQFF	TGTGCCAGCAGCAAGGGAGAGGGACAGAACAATGAGCAGTTCTTC
TRBV6-1	NA	TRBJ2-2	TRBD2	14	CASNLAGATGELFF	TGTGCCAGCAATCTAGCGGGAGCCACCGGGGAGCTGTTTTTT
TRBV6-5	NA	TRBJ1-3	TRBD1	15	CASTRGSGLGNTIYF	TGTGCCAGCACCAGGGGGTCCGGTCTCGGAAACACCATATATTTT
TRBV9	NA	TRBJ2-3	NA	16	CASSLAPSVGTDTQYF	TGTGCCAGCAGCCTAGCCCCCAGCGTCGGCACAGATACGCAGTATTTT
TRBV11-2	NA	TRBJ1-2	NA	12	CASFRALYGYTF	TGTGCCAGCTTTCGGGCACTCTATGGCTACACCTTC
TRBV6-6	few	TRBJ2-2	NA	14	CASSFTGETGELFF	TGTGCCAGCAGTTTCACTGGGGAGACCGGGGAGCTGTTTTTT
TRBV7-8	once	TRBJ2-3	TRBD1	14	CASSPRTGRGAQYF	TGTGCCAGCAGCCCTAGGACAGGGCGAGGCGCGCAGTATTTT
TRBV14	NA	TRBJ1-2	NA	12	CASSHGVYGYTF	TGTGCCAGCAGCCATGGGGTGTATGGCTACACCTTC
TRBV28	NA	TRBJ2-7	TRBD1	15	CASSLDRGTTYEQYF	TGTGCCAGCAGTTTGGACAGGGGAACCACCTACGAGCAGTACTTC
TRBV19	NA	TRBJ1-5	NA	15	CASSFSGTNNQPQHF	TGTGCCAGTAGTTTTTCGGGGACCAACAATCAGCCCCAGCATTTT
TRBV6-1	NA	TRBJ2-5	NA	15	CASSRGSYNQETQYF	TGTGCCAGCAGCCGGGGCTCTTATAACCAAGAGACCCAGTACTTC
TRBV28	NA	TRBJ1-2	NA	15	CASSIADTINYGYTF	TGTGCCAGCAGCATCGCCGACACGATCAACTATGGCTACACCTTC
TRBV7-3	NA	TRBJ2-7	TRBD2	17	CASSSPILAGGVGKQYF	TGTGCCAGCAGCTCCCCAATACTAGCGGGAGGGGTGGGAAAGCAGTACTTC
TRBV7-9	NA	TRBJ2-1	NA	13	CASSRGPHNEQFF	TGTGCCAGCAGCCGGGGACCTCACAATGAGCAGTTCTTC
TRBV4-2	NA	TRBJ2-6	NA	17	CASSNPGPGTGANVLTF	TGTGCCAGCAGCAACCCGGGTCCAGGGACTGGGGCCAACGTCCTGACTTTC
TRBV27	NA	TRBJ2-2	TRBD2	15	CASSTSAGATGELFF	TGTGCCAGCAGTACGTCAGCGGGAGCCACCGGGGAGCTGTTTTTT
TRBV27	NA	TRBJ1-3	NA	15	CASSLNAGSGNTIYF	TGTGCCAGCAGTTTAAACGCCGGCTCTGGAAACACCATATATTTT
TRBV15	NA	TRBJ2-1	TRBD2	17	CATSRAGGGSSYNEQFF	TGTGCCACCAGCAGAGCGGGAGGCGGGAGCTCCTACAATGAGCAGTTCTTC
TRBV7-2	NA	TRBJ2-7	TRBD2	15	CASSRSSGRVFEQYF	TGTGCCAGCAGCAGATCTAGCGGGAGGGTTTTCGAGCAGTACTTC
TRBV6-6	NA	TRBJ1-2	TRBD1	12	CASSRQGDGYTF	TGTGCCAGCAGTCGACAGGGTGATGGCTACACCTTC
TRBV28	NA	TRBJ2-7	NA	11	CASSSPYEQYF	TGTGCCAGCAGTTCTCCCTACGAGCAGTACTTC
TRBV5-5	once	TRBJ1-5	NA	14	CASSFQGIGQPQHF	TGTGCCAGCAGCTTCCAGGGGATAGGGCAGCCCCAGCATTTT
TRBV28	NA	TRBJ2-1	NA	13	CASRLDHYNERFF	TGTGCCAGCCGACTGGACCACTACAATGAGCGGTTCTTC
TRBV12-5	NA	TRBJ2-3	NA	14	CASGLGGGADTQYF	TGTGCTAGTGGTTTAGGCGGTGGTGCGGATACGCAGTATTTT
TRBV11-3	NA	TRBJ2-1	NA	12	CASSSPPDEQFF	TGTGCCAGCAGCTCCCCTCCTGATGAGCAGTTCTTC
TRBV10-1	NA	TRBJ2-7	NA	17	CASSRLTPGLPSYEQYF	TGCGCCAGCAGCAGATTGACCCCAGGGCTCCCCTCCTACGAGCAGTACTTC
TRBV4-1	once	TRBJ1-1	NA	12	CASRGSSAEAFF	TGCGCCAGCAGGGGGTCGAGCGCTGAAGCTTTCTTT
TRBV19	NA	TRBJ1-1	NA	16	CASSTDSFHMNTEAFF	TGTGCCAGTAGTACGGACAGCTTCCATATGAACACTGAAGCTTTCTTT
TRBV7-9	NA	TRBJ2-3	TRBD2	16	CASSPSGAGRTDTQYF	TGTGCCAGCAGCCCCTCGGGAGCGGGAAGGACAGATACGCAGTATTTT
TRBV5-6	NA	TRBJ1-4	NA	15	CASSPYLRTNEKLFF	TGTGCCAGCAGCCCCTACTTAAGAACTAATGAAAAACTGTTTTTT
TRBV5-1	NA	TRBJ2-3	NA	12	CASSLNTDTQYF	TGCGCCAGCAGCTTGAATACAGATACGCAGTATTTT
TRBV5-1	NA	TRBJ1-1	NA	13	CASSLARNTEAFF	TGCGCCAGCAGCTTGGCGAGAAACACTGAAGCTTTCTTT
TRBV6-1	NA	TRBJ2-1	TRBD2	15	CASSVPSGSNNEQFF	TGTGCCAGCAGTGTGCCCAGCGGGAGTAACAATGAGCAGTTCTTC
TRBV4-1	NA	TRBJ2-7	NA	16	CASSQPLPGPFYEQYF	TGCGCCAGCAGCCAACCCCTCCCCGGCCCCTTCTACGAGCAGTACTTC
TRBV5-1	NA	TRBJ1-2	TRBD1	16	CASSPGTGGVNYGYTF	TGCGCCAGCAGCCCCGGGACAGGGGGTGTAAACTATGGCTACACCTTC